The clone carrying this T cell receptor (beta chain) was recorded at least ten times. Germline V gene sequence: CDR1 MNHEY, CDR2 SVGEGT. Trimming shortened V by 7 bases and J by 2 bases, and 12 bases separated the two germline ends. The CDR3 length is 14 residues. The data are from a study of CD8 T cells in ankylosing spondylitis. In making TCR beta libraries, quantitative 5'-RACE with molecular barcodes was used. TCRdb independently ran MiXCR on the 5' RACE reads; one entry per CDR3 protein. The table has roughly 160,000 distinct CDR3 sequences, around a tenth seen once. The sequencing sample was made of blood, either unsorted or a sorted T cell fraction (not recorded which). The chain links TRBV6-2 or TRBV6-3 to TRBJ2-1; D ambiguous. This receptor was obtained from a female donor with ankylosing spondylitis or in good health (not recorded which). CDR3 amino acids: CASTRGSAYNEQFF. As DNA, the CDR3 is TGTGCCAGCACCCGAGGATCGGCCTACAATGAGCAGTTCTTC.